This passage covers 27 T cell receptor beta chains from one sample sequenced in a study of somatic mutations in cytotoxic T cells in rheumatoid arthritis. Produced via immunoSEQ multiplex PCR; TCRdb's table is partial and in-frame only. This table has approximately 33,000 clones, approximately 80% appearing once. The sequenced sample was CD8+ T cells sorted from blood. The receptor set was obtained from a man aged 40-49 years in good health.

The CDR3 bases are TGTGCCAGTAGTCCTCCCGGACTAGCGGCTTCCTACGAGCAGTACTTC. It codes for CASSPPGLAASYEQYF. V and J are TRBV19 and TRBJ2-7, with 10 positions matching TRBD2. Per the germline V gene, CDR1 is LNHDA and CDR2 is SQIVND (reference sequence). V lost 5 bases, J lost 1 base, and 8 bases stayed unmatched. The CDR3 totals 16 residues.

V and J are TRBV29-1 and TRBJ2-7; TRBD2 might be the D (5 bases). Trimming took 4 bases from V and 4 from J, leaving 11 bases between them. This CDR3 is 12 amino acids long. Germline CDR1 and CDR2: SQVTM and ANQGSEA. Here the CDR3 DNA reads TGCAGCGTTGCCGGGGTCTCTTACGAGCAGTACTTC. It translates to CSVAGVSYEQYF.

The rearrangement links TRBV9 to TRBJ2-2, with 8 bases that match TRBD2. The V and J ends lost 0 bases and 3 bases, in that order; junction bases with no gene match: 4. The CDR3 extends over 16 amino acids. Germline-derived CDR1 and CDR2 are SGDLS and YYNGEE. The CDR3 DNA sequence: TGTGCCAGCAGCGTAGAAGGGCGGGGGGACACCGGGGAGCTGTTTTTT. Translation gives CASSVEGRGDTGELFF.

The chain uses TRBV2 and TRBJ2-5, with 9 bases that match TRBD2. This CDR3 has 16 amino acids. From germline, CDR1 is SNHLY and CDR2 FYNNEI. Trimming cost V 3 bases and J 4 bases; bases outside gene matches: 9. CDR3 sequence: CASSDPVSGSLETQYF. CDR3 in DNA: TGTGCCAGCAGTGACCCAGTTAGCGGGAGTTTAGAGACCCAGTACTTC.

A few counts support this clone. The genes are TRBV27 and TRBJ1-5; D gene unclear. V lost 4 bases and J lost 4, with 11 bases in between. The CDR3 loop spans 14 amino acids. Germline V lookup: CDR1 MNHEY, CDR2 SMNVEV (reference sequence). The CDR3 DNA reads as TGTGCCAGCAGTTCCGGTGCAAGTAATCAGCCCCAGCATTTT. Protein: CASSSGASNQPQHF.

This CDR3 reads CASSLEASGFYEQYF. The CDR3 DNA reads TGCGCCAGCAGCTTGGAGGCTAGCGGGTTCTACGAGCAGTACTTC. The chain uses TRBV5-1 and TRBJ2-7; 8 positions agree with TRBD2. V gave up 0 bases and J gave up 3 bases; unmatched junction bases: 5. The CDR3 covers 15 residues. Germline assignment: CDR1 SGHRS and CDR2 YFSETQ.

V and J are TRBV4-1 and TRBJ1-1, with TRBD1 matching 7 bases. The CDR3 spans 15 residues. The germline V gene has CDR1 MGHRA and CDR2 YSYEKL. After removal of 0 bases from V and 2 bases from J, the junction contained 3 bases not matched to a gene. The CDR3, as DNA: TGCGCCAGCAGCCAAGAAGGGGGCCTCAACACTGAAGCTTTCTTT. The encoded protein is CASSQEGGLNTEAFF.

The gene calls are TRBV28 and TRBJ2-5; perhaps TRBD2 as D (6 bases). The CDR3 totals 14 residues. The V gene lost 5 bases and the J gene lost 9 bases, with 19 bases spanning the gap. Per germline, CDR1 MDHEN and CDR2 SYDVKM. CDR3 DNA: TGTGCCAGCAGTGGGGGAGTGGGTCCGGGGGCCCAGTACTTC. Translation: CASSGGVGPGAQYF.

This chain connects TRBV28 to TRBJ1-5; D remains unclear. CDR1 is MDHEN and CDR2 is SYDVKM in the germline V gene. This CDR3 spans 15 amino acids. V lost 5 bases and J lost 0, with 11 bases in between. In DNA form, the CDR3 reads TGTGCCAGCAGTGTCTTATCATCTAGCAATCAGCCCCAGCATTTT. This translates into CASSVLSSSNQPQHF.

The V gene is TRBV28, the J gene TRBJ2-3; 7 bases align to TRBD1. Germline-derived CDR1 and CDR2 are MDHEN and SYDVKM. CDR3 length equals 15 residues. The trim removed 6 bases at V and 1 base at J, leaving 7 bases unmatched. CDR3 sequence reads: CASSSTGVGTDTQYF. In DNA form, the CDR3 reads TGTGCCAGCAGCTCCACAGGGGTCGGCACAGATACGCAGTATTTT.

Only one count was recorded for this clone. V usage is TRBV7-9 and J usage is TRBJ1-5; D unresolved. The CDR3 loop spans 19 amino acids. Deletions cut 1 base from V and 3 bases from J, with 22 bases between. Germline-derived CDR1 and CDR2 are SEHNR and FQNEAQ (reference sequence). CDR3 bases: TGTGCCAGCAGCTTAGATAGGCCGGTACAAGGGTCTCTCAATCAGCCCCAGCATTTT. Its translation is CASSLDRPVQGSLNQPQHF.

The chain is built from TRBV11-3 and TRBJ2-3, with D perhaps matching TRBD2 (5 bases). V was clipped by 5 bases and J by 2 bases, with 8 bases between them. CDR3 length equals 13 residues. CDR1 is SGHNT, CDR2 YENEEA, per germline. CDR3 sequence reads: CASSEGTTDTQYF. The CDR3 nucleotides read TGTGCCAGCAGCGAGGGCACCACAGATACGCAGTATTTT.

The chain has TRBV7-2 and TRBJ2-1; D perhaps matches TRBD2 (6 bases). The germline V gene encodes CDR1 SGHTA and CDR2 FQGNSA. V lost 0 bases and J lost 7, with 13 bases in between. The CDR3 length is 15 residues. The CDR3 DNA reads as TGTGCCAGCAGCTTAGCGGGAGGCCCTGGGAATGAGCAGTTCTTC. This gives the protein CASSLAGGPGNEQFF. The entire variable domain, with the rest obtained from reference TRBV7-2 and TRBJ2-1, is as follows: GAGVSQSPSNKVTEKGKDVELRCDPISGHTALYWYRQSLGQGLEFLIYFQGNSAPDKSGLPSDRFSAERTGGSVSTLTIQRTQQEDSAVYLCASSLAGGPGNEQFFGPGTRLTVL.

This chain links TRBV7-2 with TRBJ2-7; D is possibly TRBD1 or TRBD2 (6 bases each). The ends were cut back, 2 bases at V and 6 bases at J, with 17 bases in the middle. The CDR3 length is 15 residues. Per germline, CDR1 SGHTA and CDR2 FQGNSA. This chain's CDR3 is CASSLRGVSFAEQYF. The CDR3, as DNA: TGTGCCAGCAGCTTAAGGGGGGTCTCGTTCGCCGAGCAGTACTTC.

This chain joins TRBV11-2 and TRBJ2-1; weak D call: TRBD2 (5 bases). From germline, CDR1 is SGHAT and CDR2 FQNNGV. V gave up 1 base and J gave up 8 bases, with 12 bases separating them. The CDR3 is 14 amino acids. The CDR3 loop is CASSLGGLLDEQFF. In DNA form, the CDR3 reads TGTGCCAGCAGCTTAGGTGGACTTCTGGATGAGCAGTTCTTC.

V usage is TRBV6-5 and J usage is TRBJ2-7; 10 nucleotides line up with TRBD2. Looked up from germline, CDR1 is MNHEY and CDR2 is SVGAGI. V lost 0 bases to trimming and J lost 6 bases; unmatched junction nucleotides: 5. The CDR3 contains 15 residues. The CDR3 sequence is CASSYSTSGIGEQYF. In nucleotides, the CDR3 is TGTGCCAGCAGTTACTCCACTAGCGGGATAGGCGAGCAGTACTTC.

The V and J genes are TRBV9 and TRBJ2-5; 13 bases align to TRBD2. Germline CDR1 SGDLS, CDR2 YYNGEE. Trimming took 4 bases from V and 5 from J; bases not matched to a gene: 5. The CDR3 has 15 amino acids. The CDR3 DNA is TGTGCCAGCAGCCCAGGACTAGCGGGAGTGGAGACCCAGTACTTC. It yields the protein CASSPGLAGVETQYF.

The J gene is TRBJ1-5, the V gene TRBV28; D remains unclear. The CDR3 runs to 14 residues. Germline V gives CDR1 MDHEN, CDR2 SYDVKM. Trimming took off 6 bases at V and 3 bases at J, with 12 bases between the two ends. CDR3 amino acids: CASSPRSVNQPQHF. The CDR3 DNA follows: TGTGCCAGCAGCCCTCGATCGGTCAATCAGCCCCAGCATTTT.

This clone counts as medium-sized. The rearrangement links TRBV7-9 to TRBJ1-2, with D possibly matching TRBD1 (6 bases). This CDR3 contains 14 residues. Trimming removed 5 bases from V and 0 bases from J, with 10 bases in between. The V gene's germline CDR1 is SEHNR and CDR2 FQNEAQ (reference sequence). The CDR3 loop is CASSPPGANYGYTF. The CDR3 DNA follows: TGTGCCAGCAGCCCCCCAGGGGCTAACTATGGCTACACCTTC.

The CDR3 loop reads CASGDSSGRGGNQPQHF. The CDR3, as DNA: TGTGCCAGCGGCGATTCTAGTGGCAGGGGAGGCAATCAGCCCCAGCATTTT. The rearrangement uses TRBV28 and TRBJ1-5; the D gene is possibly TRBD1 (6 bases). V dropped 8 bases and J dropped 2 bases, with 22 bases sitting between them. Germline V gene lookup returns CDR1 MDHEN and CDR2 SYDVKM. CDR3 size: 17 residues.

CDR3: CASSLLRLDRDYNYGYTF. As DNA, the CDR3 is TGTGCCAGCTCCCTCCTTAGGCTTGACAGGGACTACAACTATGGCTACACCTTC. The chain links TRBV18 to TRBJ1-2, with 7 positions matching TRBD1. With 6 bases clipped from V and 2 bases from J, the junction kept 18 bases outside the gene matches. This CDR3 is 18 amino acids long. The germline V gene has CDR1 KGHSH and CDR2 LQKENI. Supplemented by reference TRBV18 and TRBJ1-2, the full variable domain reads NAGVMQNPRHLVRRRGQEARLRCSPMKGHSHVYWYRQLPEEGLKFMVYLQKENIIDESGMPKERFSAEFPKEGPSILRIQQVVRGDSAAYFCASSLLRLDRDYNYGYTFGSGTRLTVV.

In this sample, this clone turned up once. The V gene is TRBV27, the J gene TRBJ2-7; no clear D. This CDR3 is built from 11 residues. Germline CDR1 reads MNHEY; CDR2 reads SMNVEV (reference sequence). The V end was cut by 6 bases, the J end by 6 bases, with 9 bases between. CDR3 nucleotide sequence: TGTGCCAGCAGATTGGCCGGCGAGCAGTACTTC. This gives the protein CASRLAGEQYF.

The J gene is TRBJ2-5, the V gene TRBV28, with no clear D. V was shortened by 3 bases and J by 2 bases, with 7 bases between the two germline ends. The CDR3 runs 13 residues. Germline lookup yields CDR1 MDHEN and CDR2 SYDVKM. This CDR3 reads CASSLGQQETQYF. The CDR3 region has the DNA TGTGCCAGCAGTTTGGGCCAGCAAGAGACCCAGTACTTC.

This chain uses TRBV19 with TRBJ1-5; no firm D call. The CDR3 length is 14 residues. With 8 bases removed from V and 5 bases from J, the gap between germline ends came to 16 bases. The germline CDR1 and CDR2 sequences are LNHDA and SQIVND (reference sequence). DNA for the CDR3: TGTGCCAGTGGGATGGGCAGGTCGGATCAGCCCCAGCATTTT. It is translated as CASGMGRSDQPQHF. Full variable domain (rest looked up from reference TRBV19 and TRBJ1-5): DGGITQSPKYLFRKEGQNVTLSCEQNLNHDAMYWYRQDPGQGLRLIYYSQIVNDFQKGDIAEGYSVSREKKESFPLTVTSAQKNPTAFYLCASGMGRSDQPQHFGDGTRLSIL.

The chain couples TRBV9 to TRBJ2-1; the D gene is possibly TRBD2 (5 bases). CDR1 is SGDLS and CDR2 is YYNGEE in the germline V gene. This CDR3 contains 15 residues. V was shortened by 0 bases and J by 0 bases, with 7 bases between the two germline ends. The CDR3 DNA is TGTGCCAGCAGCGTAGTGGGGAGCTCCTACAATGAGCAGTTCTTC. Its protein product is CASSVVGSSYNEQFF. Combining the CDR3 with reference TRBV9 and TRBJ2-1 gives the whole variable domain DSGVTQTPKHLITATGQRVTLRCSPRSGDLSVYWYQQSLDQGLQFLIQYYNGEERAKGNILERFSAQQFPDLHSELNLSSLELGDSALYFCASSVVGSSYNEQFFGPGTRLTVL.

The gene calls are TRBV7-8 and TRBJ1-2; the match to TRBD1 covers 7 bases. CDR1 is SGHVS and CDR2 is FQNEAQ in the germline V gene. This CDR3 spans 15 amino acids. The J segment lost 3 bases and the V segment lost 1 base, leaving 5 bases of the junction unmatched. The CDR3 is CASSLGGQGDYGYTF. Here the CDR3 DNA reads TGTGCCAGCAGCTTAGGGGGGCAGGGGGACTATGGCTACACCTTC. Full variable domain (outside the CDR3, taken from reference TRBV7-8 and TRBJ1-2): GAGVSQSPRYKVAKRGQDVALRCDPISGHVSLFWYQQALGQGPEFLTYFQNEAQLDKSGLPSDRFFAERPEGSVSTLKIQRTQQEDSAVYLCASSLGGQGDYGYTFGSGTRLTVV.

V usage is TRBV2 and J usage is TRBJ2-7; D may be TRBD2 (6 bases). Germline V CDR1 and CDR2: SNHLY, FYNNEI. The CDR3 has 15 residues. Between the trimmed V and J ends, which lost 7 bases and 7 bases, there was a span of 23 bases. The CDR3: CASKRALTGVREQYF. The CDR3 DNA sequence: TGTGCCAGCAAACGGGCCTTAACGGGAGTCCGGGAGCAGTACTTC. Together with reference TRBV2 and TRBJ2-7, the CDR3 gives the full variable domain: EPEVTQTPSHQVTQMGQEVILRCVPISNHLYFYWYRQILGQKVEFLVSFYNNEISEKSEIFDDQFSVERPDGSNFTLKIRSTKLEDSAMYFCASKRALTGVREQYFGPGTRLTVT.